Following are 10 T cell receptor beta chains from one sample sequenced in a study of cytomegalovirus exposure and HLA in healthy donors. The PCR ran on 60 Vbeta and 13 Jbeta primers. Sequenced by immunoSEQ multiplex PCR; TCRdb stores in-frame clones only, minus some. The sample has roughly 160,000 clones; 80% to 90% are singletons. The sequenced sample was PBMCs. These TCRs come from a woman aged 30 to 39 in good health and CMV-seropositive.

This chain links TRBV19 with TRBJ1-1, with D hard to call. V lost 5 bases to trimming and J lost 7 bases, with 8 bases between them. CDR1 LNHDA and CDR2 SQIVND come from the germline V gene (reference sequence). The CDR3 runs 11 residues. CDR3 residues: CASSARDEAFF. The CDR3 nucleotides are TGTGCCAGTAGTGCTCGGGATGAAGCTTTCTTT. Looking up the rest from reference TRBV19 and TRBJ1-1 gives the full variable domain: DGGITQSPKYLFRKEGQNVTLSCEQNLNHDAMYWYRQDPGQGLRLIYYSQIVNDFQKGDIAEGYSVSREKKESFPLTVTSAQKNPTAFYLCASSARDEAFFGQGTRLTVV.

The chain uses TRBV7-8 and TRBJ1-2; D is perhaps TRBD1 (5 bases). The germline CDR1 and CDR2 sequences are SGHVS and FQNEAQ. The V and J ends lost 5 bases and 2 bases respectively, with 15 bases between them. CDR3 size: 15 residues. CDR3 nucleotides: TGTGCCAGCAGCCCGGTTTTAGGGGTGAACTATGGCTACACCTTC. This sequence encodes CASSPVLGVNYGYTF.

V and J are TRBV6-1 and TRBJ1-1; TRBD1 agrees at 7 bases. The CDR3 totals 13 residues. The J segment lost 12 bases and the V segment lost 1 base, leaving 8 bases of the junction unmatched. CDR1 MNHNS and CDR2 SASEGT come from the germline V gene. Here the CDR3 reads CASSEGVDRVTFF. CDR3 coding DNA: TGTGCCAGCAGTGAAGGGGTCGACAGGGTGACTTTCTTT.

This clone was counted once. Other nucleotide sequences in the sample specify the same CDR3. The chain combines TRBV7-2 with TRBJ2-5; D not certain. The ends were cut back, 1 base at V and 5 bases at J, with 5 bases in the middle. The CDR3 sequence is 12 residues long. Germline loops: CDR1 SGHTA, CDR2 FQGNSA. The CDR3 coding sequence is TGTGCCAGCAGCTTAGTTCTCGAGACCCAGTACTTC. It codes for CASSLVLETQYF.

This clone was observed once. This same CDR3 is encoded by further DNA sequences in the sample. The rearrangement joins TRBV7-9 to TRBJ1-2; TRBD1 agrees at 7 bases. Germline V lookup: CDR1 SEHNR, CDR2 FQNEAQ (reference sequence). J gave up 4 bases and V 5 bases, and 4 bases lay outside the gene matches. The CDR3 runs 13 residues. CDR3 DNA sequence: TGTGCCAGCAGCCTGGGGACAGCCTATGGCTACACCTTC. This gives the protein CASSLGTAYGYTF.

The V call is TRBV19, the J call TRBJ1-2; no firm D call. V lost 11 bases and J 8 bases, leaving 15 bases between the germline ends. Germline V gene data show CDR1 as LNHDA and CDR2 as SQIVND (reference sequence). The CDR3 has 11 amino acids. As DNA, the CDR3 is TGTGCCTTATGGGAGGCGGCCGGCTACACCTTC. Its translation is CALWEAAGYTF.

This chain links TRBV6-4 with TRBJ2-1; 9 bases line up with TRBD2. After removal of 0 bases from V and 8 bases from J, the junction contained 8 bases not matched to a gene. This CDR3 has 16 amino acids. Germline lookup yields CDR1 MRHNA and CDR2 SNTAGT. The CDR3 sequence: CASSDSGGGGYDEQFF. Written as DNA, the CDR3 is TGTGCCAGCAGTGACTCGGGCGGGGGGGGATATGATGAGCAGTTCTTC.

J is TRBJ1-1 and V is TRBV18; maybe TRBD1 (6 bases). Germline CDR1 is KGHSH and CDR2 is LQKENI. The length of the CDR3 is 16 residues. Trimming left V 2 bases short and J 0 bases short, with 13 bases between. The chain's CDR3 is CASSPIWGGLNTEAFF. CDR3 sequence (DNA): TGTGCCAGCTCACCAATATGGGGGGGCCTGAACACTGAAGCTTTCTTT.

This clone showed up just a few times. The V call is TRBV5-1, the J call TRBJ2-2; unclear D gene. V was clipped by 3 bases and J by 8 bases, with 11 bases between them. Germline V gene data show CDR1 as SGHRS and CDR2 as YFSETQ. This CDR3 is 13 amino acids long. CDR3 sequence: CASSSPFGGELFF. CDR3 bases: TGCGCCAGCAGCTCTCCCTTCGGTGGGGAGCTGTTTTTT.

The chain recombines TRBV27 with TRBJ1-6; D is possibly TRBD1 (5 bases). Germline V CDR1 and CDR2: MNHEY, SMNVEV (reference sequence). Between the trimmed V and J ends, which lost 3 bases and 8 bases, there was a span of 14 bases. This CDR3 has 15 amino acids. The CDR3 DNA reads as TGTGCCAGCAGTTTCTCCCCCCGGGGGGATTCACCCCTCCACTTT. Translation: CASSFSPRGDSPLHF.